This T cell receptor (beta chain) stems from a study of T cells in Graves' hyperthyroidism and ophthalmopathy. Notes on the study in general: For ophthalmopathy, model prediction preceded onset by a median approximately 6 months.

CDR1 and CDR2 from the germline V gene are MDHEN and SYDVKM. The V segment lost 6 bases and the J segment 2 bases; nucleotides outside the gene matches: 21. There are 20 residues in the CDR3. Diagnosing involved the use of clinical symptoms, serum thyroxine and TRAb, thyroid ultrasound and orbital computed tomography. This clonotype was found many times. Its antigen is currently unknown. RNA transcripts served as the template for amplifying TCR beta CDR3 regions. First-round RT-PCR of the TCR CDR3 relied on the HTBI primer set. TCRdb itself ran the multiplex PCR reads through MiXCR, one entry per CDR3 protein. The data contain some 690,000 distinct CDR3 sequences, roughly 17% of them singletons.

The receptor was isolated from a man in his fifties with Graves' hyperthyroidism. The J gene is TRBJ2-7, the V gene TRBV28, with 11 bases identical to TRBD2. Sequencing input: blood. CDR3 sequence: CASRSYPGRGGLAATYEQYF. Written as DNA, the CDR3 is TGTGCCAGCAGGTCTTACCCGGGACGGGGGGGACTAGCGGCTACCTACGAGCAGTACTTC.